This T cell receptor beta chain derives from a study of long-term antiretroviral therapy in people with HIV. Everyone in the study who had HIV was treated in the United States. It was version v3.0 of the immunoSEQ assay that was run at survey level. Some clones are missing from TCRdb's copy, which holds only in-frame ones; the method was immunoSEQ multiplex PCR. The table has 25,000 to 35,000 clones, 86% seen once. V lost 0 bases to trimming and J lost 6 bases; unmatched junction nucleotides: 12. This CDR3 comprises 18 residues. Germline V gene lookup returns CDR1 MGHRA and CDR2 YSYEKL. V and J are TRBV4-1 and TRBJ2-1, with 9 bases that match TRBD2. The sequence was obtained from a woman aged 30 to 39 with HIV. The starting material was unsorted PBMCs, obtained 0.8 years after starting antiretroviral therapy. In DNA form, the CDR3 reads TGCGCCAGCAGCCAAGATGGCATAACGCTAGCGGGGCTCAATGAGCAGTTCTTC. It specifies CASSQDGITLAGLNEQFF.